The T cell receptor (beta chain) described here comes from a study of vaccination effects on CD4 cells after COVID-19. Study overall: Two doses of BNT162b2 or mRNA-1273 vaccine were administered to participants. Cultures of 2 million or so PBMC per well contained about 11 IU/ml IL-2 plus 10 ug/ml peptides.

This clone was seen only once. As yet, its antigen is unknown. Profiling relied on immunoSEQ multiplex PCR, and the TCRdb table lists in-frame clones only, not all of them. The data hold tens of thousands of clones, with 73% observed a single time. Subsequent to a culture period of roughly 11 days, CD4+ T cells were isolated. Each culture had half its medium swapped for IL-2 medium on days 3 and 7. The CDR3 totals 12 residues. V lost 4 bases and J 2 bases, leaving 6 bases between the germline ends. CDR1 is SQVTM, CDR2 ANQGSEA, per germline. Notes on the study in general: Limitations: small convalescent group and missing early post-infection timepoints.

The sequenced sample was CD4+ T cells from PBMCs cultured without peptide, obtained before COVID-19 vaccination. The chain combines TRBV29-1 with TRBJ1-3; no reliable D call. This receptor was identified in a human donor who received a COVID-19 vaccine. CDR3 region: CSVGSTGNTIYF. For the CDR3, the DNA is TGCAGCGTTGGCAGCACTGGAAACACCATATATTTT.